This T cell receptor beta chain was retrieved from a study of blood T cell repertoires in COVID-19. Study-wide context: Samples taken during acute and convalescent COVID-19 were collected in the United States, Italy and Spain. PBMCs, B-cell-depleted T cells, or T cells provided the cDNA or gDNA that made up the material.

From germline, CDR1 is MDHEN and CDR2 SYDVKM. The CDR3 loop spans 14 amino acids. Trimming left V 5 bases short and J 5 bases short, with 15 bases between. This table comes from immunoSEQ multiplex PCR, and its TCRdb copy is limited to in-frame clones, with some not included. The table includes 200,000 to 300,000 clones, about 89% detected once. Enrolled through a virtual design, the participants were between roughly 18 and 100 years of age and came from under 30 US areas. The study counted Cohort 3 donors as recovered given two negative PCRs, clearance, or symptom resolution. The TCR sequence derives from a woman aged 18-29 years who had recovered from COVID-19. V usage is TRBV28 and J usage is TRBJ2-5; tentatively, D is TRBD2 (5 bases). Specimen: PBMCs or T cells enriched from blood (not recorded which). CDR3 protein: CASSPVLDVETQYF. The CDR3 nucleotides are TGTGCCAGCAGTCCAGTACTAGACGTGGAGACCCAGTACTTC. Together with reference TRBV28 and TRBJ2-5, the CDR3 gives the full variable domain: DVKVTQSSRYLVKRTGEKVFLECVQDMDHENMFWYRQDPGLGLRLIYFSYDVKMKEKGDIPEGYSVSREKKERFSLILESASTNQTSMYLCASSPVLDVETQYFGPGTRLLVL.